Below, one T cell receptor beta chain is given with its context. The time point: pretreatment peripheral blood. V was pared by 1 base and J by 0 bases, with 5 bases of the junction left unmatched. CDR3 length equals 17 residues. Looked up from germline, CDR1 is SGHTA and CDR2 is FQGNSA. This specimen comes from a study of PD-L1 blockade in urothelial cancer. Study-wide context: Blood analyses occurred 3 weeks (second dose) and 6 weeks post treatment start.

Assay: immunoSEQ multiplex PCR; the TCRdb copy retains only in-frame clones and omits some. This table holds almost 50,000 clones, under 90% found once. V and J are TRBV7-2 and TRBJ2-2, with 7 bases lining up with TRBD1. The clonotype was recovered from an older man with urothelial cancer. The source material was PBMCs, sampled around atezolizumab (anti-PD-L1) treatment. The CDR3 is CASSLVGQGANTGELFF. CDR3 in DNA: TGTGCCAGCAGCTTAGTCGGGCAGGGGGCGAACACCGGGGAGCTGTTTTTT.